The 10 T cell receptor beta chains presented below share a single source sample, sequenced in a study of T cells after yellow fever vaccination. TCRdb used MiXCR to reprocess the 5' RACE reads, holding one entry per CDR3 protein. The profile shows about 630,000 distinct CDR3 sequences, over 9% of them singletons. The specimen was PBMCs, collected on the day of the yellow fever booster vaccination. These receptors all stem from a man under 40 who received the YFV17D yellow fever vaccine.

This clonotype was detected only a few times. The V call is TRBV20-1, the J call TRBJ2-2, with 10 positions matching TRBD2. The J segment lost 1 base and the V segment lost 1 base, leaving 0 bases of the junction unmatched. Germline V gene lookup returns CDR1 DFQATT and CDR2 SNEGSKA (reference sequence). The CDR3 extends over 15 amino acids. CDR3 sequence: CSARASGRNTGELFF. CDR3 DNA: TGCAGTGCTAGAGCTAGCGGGAGGAACACCGGGGAGCTGTTTTTT.

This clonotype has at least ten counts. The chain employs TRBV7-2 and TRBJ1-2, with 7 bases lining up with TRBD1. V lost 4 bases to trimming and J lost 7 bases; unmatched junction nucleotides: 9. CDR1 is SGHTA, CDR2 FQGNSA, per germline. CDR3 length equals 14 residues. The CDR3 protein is CASSSRARGPGYTF. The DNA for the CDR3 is TGTGCCAGCAGCTCACGCGCTAGGGGGCCTGGCTACACCTTC.

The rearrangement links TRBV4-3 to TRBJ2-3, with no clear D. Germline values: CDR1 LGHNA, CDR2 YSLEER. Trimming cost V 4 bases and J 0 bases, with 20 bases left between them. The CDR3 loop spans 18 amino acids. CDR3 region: CASSRNIWDGLSTDTQYF. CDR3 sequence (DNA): TGCGCCAGCAGCCGGAACATTTGGGATGGGTTGAGCACAGATACGCAGTATTTT.

CDR3 region: CSVAGTTNEKLFF. The DNA for the CDR3 is TGCAGCGTCGCCGGGACAACTAATGAAAAACTGTTTTTT. V gene TRBV29-1 combines with J gene TRBJ1-4, with D uncertain. Germline lookup yields CDR1 SQVTM and CDR2 ANQGSEA. The CDR3 has 13 residues. Between the trimmed V and J ends, which lost 6 bases and 0 bases, there was a span of 8 bases.

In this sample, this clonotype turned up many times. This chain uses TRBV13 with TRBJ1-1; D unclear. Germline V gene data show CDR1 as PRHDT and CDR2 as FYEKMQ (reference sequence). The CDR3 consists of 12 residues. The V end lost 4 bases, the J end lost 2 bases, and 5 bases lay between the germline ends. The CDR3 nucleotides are TGTGCCAGCAGCTGGTCTAACACTGAAGCTTTCTTT. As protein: CASSWSNTEAFF.

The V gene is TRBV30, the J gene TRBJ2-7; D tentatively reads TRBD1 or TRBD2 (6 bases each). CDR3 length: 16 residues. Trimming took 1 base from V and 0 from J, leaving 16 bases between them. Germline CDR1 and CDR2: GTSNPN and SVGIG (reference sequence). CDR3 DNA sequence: TGTGCCTGGAGTGGGGGGGTAGGGGGGTTCTCCTACGAGCAGTACTTC. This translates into CAWSGGVGGFSYEQYF.

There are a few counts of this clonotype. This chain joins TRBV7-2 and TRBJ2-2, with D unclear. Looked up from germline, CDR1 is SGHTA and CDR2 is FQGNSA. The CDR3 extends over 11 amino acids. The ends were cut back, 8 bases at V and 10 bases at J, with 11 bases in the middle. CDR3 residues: CASFHSMELFF. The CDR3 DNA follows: TGTGCCAGCTTCCACAGTATGGAGCTGTTTTTT.

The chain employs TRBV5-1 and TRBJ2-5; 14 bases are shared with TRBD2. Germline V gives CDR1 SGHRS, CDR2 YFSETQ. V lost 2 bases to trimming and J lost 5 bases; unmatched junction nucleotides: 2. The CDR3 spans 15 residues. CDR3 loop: CASSFGTSGSETQYF. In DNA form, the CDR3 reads TGCGCCAGCAGCTTTGGGACTAGCGGGAGTGAGACCCAGTACTTC.

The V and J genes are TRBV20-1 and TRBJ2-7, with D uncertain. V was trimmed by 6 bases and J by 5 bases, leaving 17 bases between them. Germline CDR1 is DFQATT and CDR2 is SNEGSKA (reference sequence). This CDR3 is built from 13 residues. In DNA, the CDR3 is TGCAGTGCCGCGAGGCAAGCTTCCGACGAGCAGTACTTC. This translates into CSAARQASDEQYF.

CDR3 sequence reads: CSAWWENQETQYF. CDR3 nucleotides: TGCAGTGCTTGGTGGGAGAACCAAGAGACCCAGTACTTC. The chain links TRBV20-1 to TRBJ2-5; the D gene is possibly TRBD2 (5 bases). Per germline, CDR1 DFQATT and CDR2 SNEGSKA (reference sequence). The CDR3 covers 13 residues. Deletions cut 5 bases from V and 0 bases from J, with 10 bases between.